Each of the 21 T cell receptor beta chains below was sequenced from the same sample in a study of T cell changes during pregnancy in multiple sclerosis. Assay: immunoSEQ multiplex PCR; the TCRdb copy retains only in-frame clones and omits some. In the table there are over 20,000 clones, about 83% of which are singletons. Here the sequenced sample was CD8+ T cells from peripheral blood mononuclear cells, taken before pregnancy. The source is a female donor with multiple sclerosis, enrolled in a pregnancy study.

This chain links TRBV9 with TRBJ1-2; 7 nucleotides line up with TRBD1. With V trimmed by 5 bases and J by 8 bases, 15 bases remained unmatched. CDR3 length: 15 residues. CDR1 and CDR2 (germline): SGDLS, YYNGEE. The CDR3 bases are TGTGCCAGCAGGCCCCTGACAGGGCCTTGGGGAGGCTACACCTTC. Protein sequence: CASRPLTGPWGGYTF.

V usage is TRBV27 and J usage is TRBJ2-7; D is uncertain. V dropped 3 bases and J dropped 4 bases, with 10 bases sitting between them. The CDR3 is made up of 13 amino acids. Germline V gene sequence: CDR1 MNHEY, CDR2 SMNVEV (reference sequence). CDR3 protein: CASSFGGVYEQYF. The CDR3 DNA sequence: TGTGCCAGCAGTTTCGGCGGAGTTTACGAGCAGTACTTC.

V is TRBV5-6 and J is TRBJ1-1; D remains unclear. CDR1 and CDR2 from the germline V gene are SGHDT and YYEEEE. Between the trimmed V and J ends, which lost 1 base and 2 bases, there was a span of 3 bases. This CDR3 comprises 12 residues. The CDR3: CASSLLNTEAFF. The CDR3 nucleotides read TGTGCCAGCAGCTTGCTTAACACTGAAGCTTTCTTT. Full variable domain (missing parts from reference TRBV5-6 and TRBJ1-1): DAGVTQSPTHLIKTRGQQVTLRCSPKSGHDTVSWYQQALGQGPQFIFQYYEEEERQRGNFPDRFSGHQFPNYSSELNVNALLLGDSALYLCASSLLNTEAFFGQGTRLTVV.

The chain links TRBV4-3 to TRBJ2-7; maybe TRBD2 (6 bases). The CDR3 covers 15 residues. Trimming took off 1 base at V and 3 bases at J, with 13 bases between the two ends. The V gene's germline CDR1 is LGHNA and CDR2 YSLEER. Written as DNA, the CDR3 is TGCGCCAGCAGCCAAGCTCCGGGAGCGGACTACGAGCAGTACTTC. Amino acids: CASSQAPGADYEQYF.

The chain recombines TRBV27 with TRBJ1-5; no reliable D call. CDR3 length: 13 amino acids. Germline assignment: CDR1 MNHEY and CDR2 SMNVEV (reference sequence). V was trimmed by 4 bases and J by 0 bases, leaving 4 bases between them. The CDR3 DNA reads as TGTGCCAGCAGTTCCTATAGCAATCAGCCCCAGCATTTT. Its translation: CASSSYSNQPQHF.

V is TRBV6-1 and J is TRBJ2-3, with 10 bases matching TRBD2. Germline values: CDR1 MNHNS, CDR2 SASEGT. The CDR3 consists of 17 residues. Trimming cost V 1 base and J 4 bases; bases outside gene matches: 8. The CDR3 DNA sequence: TGTGCCAGCAGTGAAGATTTCCTAGCGGGGGTGGCAGATACGCAGTATTTT. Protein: CASSEDFLAGVADTQYF.

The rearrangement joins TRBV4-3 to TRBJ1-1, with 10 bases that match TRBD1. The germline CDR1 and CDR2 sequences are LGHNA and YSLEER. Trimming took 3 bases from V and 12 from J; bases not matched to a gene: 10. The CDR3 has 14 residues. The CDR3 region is CASSHDRGRATTFF. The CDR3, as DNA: TGCGCCAGCAGCCACGACAGGGGGCGGGCCACGACTTTCTTT.

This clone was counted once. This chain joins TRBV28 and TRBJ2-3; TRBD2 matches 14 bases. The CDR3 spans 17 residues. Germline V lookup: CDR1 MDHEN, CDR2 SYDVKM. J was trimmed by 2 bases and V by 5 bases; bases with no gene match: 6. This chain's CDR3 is CASSPGTSGRYTDTQYF. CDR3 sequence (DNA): TGTGCCAGCAGTCCCGGGACTAGCGGGAGATACACAGATACGCAGTATTTT.

CDR3 bases: TGTGCCAGCAGTGAGAGGACAGGGGGAGCAACTAATGAAAAACTGTTTTTT. Its translation: CASSERTGGATNEKLFF. This sequence joins TRBV27 and TRBJ1-4; 10 positions match TRBD1. The J segment lost 0 bases and the V segment lost 5 bases, leaving 6 bases of the junction unmatched. The CDR3 covers 17 residues. CDR1 and CDR2 (germline): MNHEY, SMNVEV (reference sequence). Full variable domain (outside the CDR3, taken from reference TRBV27 and TRBJ1-4): EAQVTQNPRYLITVTGKKLTVTCSQNMNHEYMSWYRQDPGLGLRQIYYSMNVEVTDKGDVPEGYKVSRKEKRNFPLILESPSPNQTSLYFCASSERTGGATNEKLFFGSGTQLSVL.

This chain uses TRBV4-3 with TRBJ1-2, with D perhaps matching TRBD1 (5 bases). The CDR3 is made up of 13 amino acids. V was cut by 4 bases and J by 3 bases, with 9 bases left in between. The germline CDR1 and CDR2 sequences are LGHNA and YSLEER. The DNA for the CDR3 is TGCGCCAGCAGCCGGCGGGGGGACTATGGCTACACCTTC. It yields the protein CASSRRGDYGYTF.

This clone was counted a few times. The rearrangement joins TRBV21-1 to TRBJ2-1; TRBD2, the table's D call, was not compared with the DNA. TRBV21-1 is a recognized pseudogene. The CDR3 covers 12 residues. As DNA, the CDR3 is TGTGCCAGCGGACTAGCCGCCAATGAGCAGTTCTTC. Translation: CASGLAANEQFF.

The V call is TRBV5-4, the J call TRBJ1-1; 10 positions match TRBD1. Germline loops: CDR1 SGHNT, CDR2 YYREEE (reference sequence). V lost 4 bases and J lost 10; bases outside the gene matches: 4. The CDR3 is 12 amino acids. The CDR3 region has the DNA TGTGCCAGCAGCGCCGACAGGGGGCTAGCTTTCTTT. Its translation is CASSADRGLAFF.

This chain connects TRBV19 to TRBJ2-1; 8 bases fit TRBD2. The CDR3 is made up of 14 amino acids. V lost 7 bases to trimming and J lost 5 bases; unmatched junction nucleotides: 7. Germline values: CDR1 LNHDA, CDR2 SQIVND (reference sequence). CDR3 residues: CASTRLANNNEQFF. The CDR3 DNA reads TGTGCCAGTACCAGACTAGCGAATAACAATGAGCAGTTCTTC.

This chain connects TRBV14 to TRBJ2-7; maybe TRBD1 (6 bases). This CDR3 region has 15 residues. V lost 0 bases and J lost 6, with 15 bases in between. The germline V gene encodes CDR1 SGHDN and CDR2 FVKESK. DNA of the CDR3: TGTGCCAGCAGCCAAGATAGGGGGATATTCGGCGAGCAGTACTTC. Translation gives CASSQDRGIFGEQYF.

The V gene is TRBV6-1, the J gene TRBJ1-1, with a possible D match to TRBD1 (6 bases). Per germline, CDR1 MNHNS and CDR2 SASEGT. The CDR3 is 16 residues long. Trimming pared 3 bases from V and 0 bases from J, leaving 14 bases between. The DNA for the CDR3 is TGTGCCAGCAGTGATTGGACCGGACAGATGAACACTGAAGCTTTCTTT. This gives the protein CASSDWTGQMNTEAFF.

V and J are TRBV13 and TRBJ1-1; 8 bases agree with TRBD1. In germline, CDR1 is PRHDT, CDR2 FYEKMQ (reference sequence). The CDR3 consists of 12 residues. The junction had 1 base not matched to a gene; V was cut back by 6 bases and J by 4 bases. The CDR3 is CASSTGGTEAFF. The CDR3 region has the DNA TGTGCCAGCAGTACAGGGGGCACTGAAGCTTTCTTT. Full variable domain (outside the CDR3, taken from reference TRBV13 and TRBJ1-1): AAGVIQSPRHLIKEKRETATLKCYPIPRHDTVYWYQQGPGQDPQFLISFYEKMQSDKGSIPDRFSAQQFSDYHSELNMSSLELGDSALYFCASSTGGTEAFFGQGTRLTVV.

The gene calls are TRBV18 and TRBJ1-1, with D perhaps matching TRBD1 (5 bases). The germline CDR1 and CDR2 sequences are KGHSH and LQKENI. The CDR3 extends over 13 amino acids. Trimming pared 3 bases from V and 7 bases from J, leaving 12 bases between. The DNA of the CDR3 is TGTGCCAGCTCACCCGACCGACAGCTTGAAGCTTTCTTT. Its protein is CASSPDRQLEAFF. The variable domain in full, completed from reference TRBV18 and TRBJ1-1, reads NAGVMQNPRHLVRRRGQEARLRCSPMKGHSHVYWYRQLPEEGLKFMVYLQKENIIDESGMPKERFSAEFPKEGPSILRIQQVVRGDSAAYFCASSPDRQLEAFFGQGTRLTVV.

The CDR3 DNA sequence: TGTGCCAGCAGTTACTTGATGGGAGCGAACACCGGGGAGCTGTTTTTT. Protein: CASSYLMGANTGELFF. The chain couples TRBV6-5 to TRBJ2-2; weak D call: TRBD2 (5 bases). Trimming shortened V by 1 base and J by 0 bases, and 9 bases separated the two germline ends. The germline CDR1 and CDR2 sequences are MNHEY and SVGAGI. The CDR3 contains 16 residues.

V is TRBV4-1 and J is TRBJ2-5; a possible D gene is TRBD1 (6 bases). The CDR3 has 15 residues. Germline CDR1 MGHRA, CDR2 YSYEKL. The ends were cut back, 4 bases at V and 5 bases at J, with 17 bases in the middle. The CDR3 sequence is CASSPRDTHGETQYF. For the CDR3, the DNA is TGCGCCAGCAGCCCCCGGGACACCCACGGGGAGACCCAGTACTTC.

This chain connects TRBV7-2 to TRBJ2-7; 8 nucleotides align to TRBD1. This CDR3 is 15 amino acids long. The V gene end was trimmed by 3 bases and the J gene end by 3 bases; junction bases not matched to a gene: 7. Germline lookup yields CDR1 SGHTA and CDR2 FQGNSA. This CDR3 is CASSFKDRAFYEQYF. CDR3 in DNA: TGTGCCAGCAGCTTTAAGGACAGGGCTTTCTACGAGCAGTACTTC.

The chain's CDR3 is CASGGEGYQETQYF. The CDR3 DNA sequence: TGCGCCAGCGGGGGGGAGGGTTACCAAGAGACCCAGTACTTC. V and J are TRBV5-1 and TRBJ2-5; 7 bases are shared with TRBD2. Trimming at V came to 7 bases and at J to 0 bases, leaving 6 bases not matched to a gene. The CDR3 is 14 residues long. Germline-derived CDR1 and CDR2 are SGHRS and YFSETQ.